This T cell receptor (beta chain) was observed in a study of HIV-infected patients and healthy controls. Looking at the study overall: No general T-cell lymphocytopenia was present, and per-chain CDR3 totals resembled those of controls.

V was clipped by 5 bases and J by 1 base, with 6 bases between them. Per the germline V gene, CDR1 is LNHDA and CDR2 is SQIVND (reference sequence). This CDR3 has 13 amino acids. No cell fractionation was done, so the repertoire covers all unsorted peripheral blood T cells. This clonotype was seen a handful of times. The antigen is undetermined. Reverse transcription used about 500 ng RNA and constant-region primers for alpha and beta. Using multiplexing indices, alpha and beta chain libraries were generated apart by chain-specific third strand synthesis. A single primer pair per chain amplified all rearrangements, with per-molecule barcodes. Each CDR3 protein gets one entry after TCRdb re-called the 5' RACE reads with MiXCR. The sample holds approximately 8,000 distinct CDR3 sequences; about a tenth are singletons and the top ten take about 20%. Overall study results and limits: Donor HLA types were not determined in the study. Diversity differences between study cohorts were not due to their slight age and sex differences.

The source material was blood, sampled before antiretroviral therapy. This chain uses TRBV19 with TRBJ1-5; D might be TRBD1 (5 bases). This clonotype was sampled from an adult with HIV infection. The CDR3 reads CASSGDSNQPQHF. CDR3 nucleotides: TGTGCCAGTAGTGGGGACAGCAATCAGCCCCAGCATTTT.